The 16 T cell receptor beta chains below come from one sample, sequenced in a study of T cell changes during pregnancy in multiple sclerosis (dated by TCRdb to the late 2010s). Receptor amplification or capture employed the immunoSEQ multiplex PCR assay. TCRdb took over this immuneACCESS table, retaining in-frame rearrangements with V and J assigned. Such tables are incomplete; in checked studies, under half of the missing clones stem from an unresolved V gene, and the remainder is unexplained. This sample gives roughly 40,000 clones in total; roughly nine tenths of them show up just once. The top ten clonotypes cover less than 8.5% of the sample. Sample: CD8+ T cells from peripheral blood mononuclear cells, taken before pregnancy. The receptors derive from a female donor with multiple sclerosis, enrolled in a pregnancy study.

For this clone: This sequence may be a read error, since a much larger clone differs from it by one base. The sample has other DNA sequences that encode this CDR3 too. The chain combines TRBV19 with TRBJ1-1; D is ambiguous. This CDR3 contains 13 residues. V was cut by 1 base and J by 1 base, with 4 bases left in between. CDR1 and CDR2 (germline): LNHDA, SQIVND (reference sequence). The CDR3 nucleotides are TGTGCCAGTAGTATAGGGAGGAACACTGAAGCTTTCTTT. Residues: CASSIGRNTEAFF.

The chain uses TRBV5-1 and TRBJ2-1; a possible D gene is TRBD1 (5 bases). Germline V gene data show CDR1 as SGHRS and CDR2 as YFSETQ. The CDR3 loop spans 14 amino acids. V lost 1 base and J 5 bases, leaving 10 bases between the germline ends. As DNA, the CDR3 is TGCGCCAGCAGCTTGTGGGGCTTAAACAATGAGCAGTTCTTC. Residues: CASSLWGLNNEQFF. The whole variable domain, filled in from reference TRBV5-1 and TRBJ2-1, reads KAGVTQTPRYLIKTRGQQVTLSCSPISGHRSVSWYQQTPGQGLQFLFEYFSETQRNKGNFPGRFSGRQFSNSRSEMNVSTLELGDSALYLCASSLWGLNNEQFFGPGTRLTVL.

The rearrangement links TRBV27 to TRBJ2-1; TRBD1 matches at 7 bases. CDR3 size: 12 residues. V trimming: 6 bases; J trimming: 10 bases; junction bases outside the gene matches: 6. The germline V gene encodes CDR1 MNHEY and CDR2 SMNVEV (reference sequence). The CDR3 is CASSLLGGEQFF. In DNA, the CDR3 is TGTGCCAGCAGCCTATTAGGGGGCGAGCAGTTCTTC.

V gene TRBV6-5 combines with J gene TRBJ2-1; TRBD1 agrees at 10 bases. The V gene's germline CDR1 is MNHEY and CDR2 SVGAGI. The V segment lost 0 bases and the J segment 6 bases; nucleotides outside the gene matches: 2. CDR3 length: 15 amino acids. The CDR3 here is CASSYSGTGANEQFF. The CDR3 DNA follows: TGTGCCAGCAGTTACTCCGGGACAGGGGCCAATGAGCAGTTCTTC.

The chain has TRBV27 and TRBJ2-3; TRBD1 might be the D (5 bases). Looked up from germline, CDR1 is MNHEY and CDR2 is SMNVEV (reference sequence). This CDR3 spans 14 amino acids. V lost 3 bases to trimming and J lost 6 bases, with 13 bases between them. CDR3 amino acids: CASSFGGARDTQYF. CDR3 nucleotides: TGTGCCAGCAGTTTTGGTGGGGCAAGGGATACGCAGTATTTT.

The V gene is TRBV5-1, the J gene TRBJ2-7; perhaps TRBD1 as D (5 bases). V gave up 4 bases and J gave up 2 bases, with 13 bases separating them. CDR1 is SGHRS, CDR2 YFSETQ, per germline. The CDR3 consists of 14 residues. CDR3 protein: CASSPPDRAYEQYF. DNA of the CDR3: TGCGCCAGCAGCCCCCCCGACAGAGCCTACGAGCAGTACTTC.

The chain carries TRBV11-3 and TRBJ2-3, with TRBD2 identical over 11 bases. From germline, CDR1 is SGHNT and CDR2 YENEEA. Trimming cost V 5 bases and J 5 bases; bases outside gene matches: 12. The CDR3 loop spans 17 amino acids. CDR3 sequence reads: CASSHPGASGGQDTQYF. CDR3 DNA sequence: TGTGCCAGCAGCCACCCTGGGGCTAGCGGGGGGCAAGATACGCAGTATTTT.

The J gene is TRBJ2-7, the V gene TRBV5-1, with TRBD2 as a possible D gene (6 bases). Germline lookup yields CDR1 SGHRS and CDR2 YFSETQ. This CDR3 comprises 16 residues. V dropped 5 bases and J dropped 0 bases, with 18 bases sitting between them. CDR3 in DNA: TGCGCCAGCAGTAAACTTTTTCGGGAGAGCTCCTACGAGCAGTACTTC. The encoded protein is CASSKLFRESSYEQYF.

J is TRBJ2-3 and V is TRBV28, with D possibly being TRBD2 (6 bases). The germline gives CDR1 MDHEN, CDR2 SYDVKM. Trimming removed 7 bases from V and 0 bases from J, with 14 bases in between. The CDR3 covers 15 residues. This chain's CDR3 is CASTGAGTSTDTQYF. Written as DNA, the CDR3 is TGTGCCAGCACCGGGGCGGGGACGAGCACAGATACGCAGTATTTT.

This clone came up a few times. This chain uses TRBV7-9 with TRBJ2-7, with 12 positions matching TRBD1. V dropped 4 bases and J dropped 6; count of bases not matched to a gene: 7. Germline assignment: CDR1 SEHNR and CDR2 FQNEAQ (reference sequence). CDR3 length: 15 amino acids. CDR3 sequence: CASSSLGDRGLEQYF. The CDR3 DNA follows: TGTGCCAGCAGCTCCTTAGGGGACAGGGGGCTCGAGCAGTACTTC. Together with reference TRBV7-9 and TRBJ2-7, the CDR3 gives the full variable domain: DTGVSQNPRHKITKRGQNVTFRCDPISEHNRLYWYRQTLGQGPEFLTYFQNEAQLEKSRLLSDRFSAERPKGSFSTLEIQRTEQGDSAMYLCASSSLGDRGLEQYFGPGTRLTVT.

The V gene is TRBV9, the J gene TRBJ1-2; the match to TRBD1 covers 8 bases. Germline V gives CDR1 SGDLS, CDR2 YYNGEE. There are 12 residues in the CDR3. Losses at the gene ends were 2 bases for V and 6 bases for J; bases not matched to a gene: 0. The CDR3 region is CASSVTGDGYTF. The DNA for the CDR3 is TGTGCCAGCAGCGTGACAGGGGATGGCTACACCTTC.

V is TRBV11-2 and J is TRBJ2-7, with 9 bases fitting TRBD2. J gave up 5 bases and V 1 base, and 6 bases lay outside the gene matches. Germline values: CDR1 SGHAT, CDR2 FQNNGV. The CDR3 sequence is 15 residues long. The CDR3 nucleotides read TGTGCCAGCAGCTTAGCTGCGGGAGGGCCGAACGAGCAGTACTTC. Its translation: CASSLAAGGPNEQYF.

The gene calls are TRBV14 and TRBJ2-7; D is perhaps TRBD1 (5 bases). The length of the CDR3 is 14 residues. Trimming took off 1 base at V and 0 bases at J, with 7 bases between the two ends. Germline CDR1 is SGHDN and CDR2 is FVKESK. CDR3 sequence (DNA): TGTGCCAGCAGCCAAGGCAGGGTCTCCTACGAGCAGTACTTC. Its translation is CASSQGRVSYEQYF.

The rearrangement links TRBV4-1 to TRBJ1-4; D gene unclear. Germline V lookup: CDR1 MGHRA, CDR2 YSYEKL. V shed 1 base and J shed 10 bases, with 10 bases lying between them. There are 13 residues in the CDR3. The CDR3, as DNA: TGCGCCAGCAGCCAAGTCTCGGGAGGAAAACTGTTTTTT. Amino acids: CASSQVSGGKLFF.

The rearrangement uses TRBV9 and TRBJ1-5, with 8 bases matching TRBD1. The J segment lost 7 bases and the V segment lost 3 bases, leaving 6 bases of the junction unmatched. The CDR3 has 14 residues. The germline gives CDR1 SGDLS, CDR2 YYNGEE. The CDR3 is CASSEGTGFQPQHF. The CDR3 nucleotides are TGTGCCAGCAGCGAAGGGACAGGCTTCCAGCCCCAGCATTTT. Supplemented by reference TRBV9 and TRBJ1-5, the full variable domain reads DSGVTQTPKHLITATGQRVTLRCSPRSGDLSVYWYQQSLDQGLQFLIQYYNGEERAKGNILERFSAQQFPDLHSELNLSSLELGDSALYFCASSEGTGFQPQHFGDGTRLSIL.

DNA for the CDR3: TGTGCCAGTACCCCGTGGGGGGGCTCATCCAATGAGCAGTTCTTC. It specifies CASTPWGGSSNEQFF. The rearrangement joins TRBV19 to TRBJ2-1; TRBD2 might be the D (7 bases). The germline V gene has CDR1 LNHDA and CDR2 SQIVND (reference sequence). The CDR3 runs to 15 residues. Trimming took off 7 bases at V and 6 bases at J, with 19 bases between the two ends.